The source of this T cell receptor gamma chain is a study of γδ T cells in repeated Plasmodium falciparum infection. Study information: Donors had four controlled P. falciparum NF54 infections over 644 days. Sampling occurred at baseline, pre-infection for selected infections, and 21 days post-infection. Malian samples came from no-transmission periods or across acute febrile malaria episodes. Study results and caveats: Vgamma9/Vdelta2+ T cells showed a stable polyclonal repertoire with shared TCRgamma sequences.

TCRdb re-analyzed the multiplex PCR reads via CATT. The sample yields 25,000 to 35,000 gamma-chain clones, around 1.4% seen once. Flow sorting of PBMC yielded separate Vgamma9/Vdelta2+ and Vdelta2-negative gammadelta T cell populations for bulk repertoire analysis. The CDR3 runs to 13 residues. From germline, CDR1 is GITISATS and CDR2 ISYDGTV (reference sequence). Comment on this clone: What it recognizes is unknown. This DNA's translation and the protein TCRdb lists, from a much larger clone, do not match at residue 10, likely due to a read error; the protein shown is translated from the DNA.

Sequencing input: gamma-delta T cells from blood. The gene calls are TRGV9 and TRGJ1 or TRGJ2. No J gene is reported in TCRdb; it was inferred here by comparing the DNA with germline. This clonotype was sampled from a pool of human donors (malaria-infected and uninfected, not separated). CDR3 sequence reads: CALWDRVSYRKLF. The CDR3 DNA sequence: TGTGCCTTGTGGGATCGGGTTTCTTATAGGAAACTCTTT.